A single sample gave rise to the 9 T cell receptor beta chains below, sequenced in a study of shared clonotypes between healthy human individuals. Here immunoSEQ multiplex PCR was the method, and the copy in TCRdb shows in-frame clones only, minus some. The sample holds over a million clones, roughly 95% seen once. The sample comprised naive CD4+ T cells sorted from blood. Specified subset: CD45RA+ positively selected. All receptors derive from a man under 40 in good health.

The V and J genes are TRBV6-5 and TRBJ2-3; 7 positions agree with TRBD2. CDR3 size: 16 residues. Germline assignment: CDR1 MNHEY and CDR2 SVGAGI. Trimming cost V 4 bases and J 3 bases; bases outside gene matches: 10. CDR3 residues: CASSSSSGGGTDTQYF. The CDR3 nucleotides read TGTGCCAGCAGTTCGTCTAGCGGAGGTGGTACAGATACGCAGTATTTT.

In DNA, the CDR3 is TGCGCCAGCAGCCAGACAGGGGGCACTGGAAACACCATATATTTT. Encoded protein: CASSQTGGTGNTIYF. The J gene is TRBJ1-3, the V gene TRBV5-1; TRBD1 agrees at 10 bases. CDR1 and CDR2 from the germline V gene are SGHRS and YFSETQ. This CDR3 has 15 amino acids. The trim removed 4 bases at V and 2 bases at J, leaving 3 bases unmatched.

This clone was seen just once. The CDR3, as DNA: TGTGCCAGCAGACTTACGGGGGCGGGAGAAGAGACCCAGTACTTC. Protein: CASRLTGAGEETQYF. The chain is built from TRBV6-1 and TRBJ2-5, with D possibly TRBD2 on 7 matching bases. The CDR3 contains 15 residues. The V and J ends lost 6 bases and 3 bases respectively, with 17 bases between them. The germline gives CDR1 MNHNS, CDR2 SASEGT.

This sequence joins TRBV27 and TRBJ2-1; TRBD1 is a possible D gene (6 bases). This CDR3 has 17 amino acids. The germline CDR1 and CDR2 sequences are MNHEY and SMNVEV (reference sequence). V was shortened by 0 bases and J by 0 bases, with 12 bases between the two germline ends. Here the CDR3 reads CASSLSRGTHSYNEQFF. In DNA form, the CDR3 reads TGTGCCAGCAGTTTATCGAGGGGGACACACTCCTACAATGAGCAGTTCTTC.

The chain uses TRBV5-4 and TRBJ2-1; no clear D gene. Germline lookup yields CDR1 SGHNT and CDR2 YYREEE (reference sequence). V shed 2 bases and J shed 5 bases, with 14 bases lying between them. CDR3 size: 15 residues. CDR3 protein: CASSLRPDNHNEQFF. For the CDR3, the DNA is TGTGCCAGCAGCTTACGGCCCGATAACCACAATGAGCAGTTCTTC.

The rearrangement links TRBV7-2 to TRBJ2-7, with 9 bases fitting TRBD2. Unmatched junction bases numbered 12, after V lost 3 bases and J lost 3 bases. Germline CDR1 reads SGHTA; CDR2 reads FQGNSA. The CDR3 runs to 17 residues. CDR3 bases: TGTGCCAGCAGCTTTTCCGGGACTAGCTTAGGTCACTACGAGCAGTACTTC. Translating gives CASSFSGTSLGHYEQYF.

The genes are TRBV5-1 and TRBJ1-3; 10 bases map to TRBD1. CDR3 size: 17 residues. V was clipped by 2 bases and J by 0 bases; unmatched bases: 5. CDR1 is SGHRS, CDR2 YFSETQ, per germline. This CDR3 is CASSLVGTGVSGNTIYF. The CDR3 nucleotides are TGCGCCAGCAGCTTAGTCGGGACAGGGGTCTCTGGAAACACCATATATTTT.

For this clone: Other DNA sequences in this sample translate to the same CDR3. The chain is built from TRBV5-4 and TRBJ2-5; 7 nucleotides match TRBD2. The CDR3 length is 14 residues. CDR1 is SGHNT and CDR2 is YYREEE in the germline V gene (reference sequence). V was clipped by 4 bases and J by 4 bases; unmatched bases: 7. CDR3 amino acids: CASSTSGGLETQYF. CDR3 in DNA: TGTGCCAGCAGCACCTCGGGAGGTCTAGAGACCCAGTACTTC. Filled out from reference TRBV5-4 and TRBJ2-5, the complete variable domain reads ETGVTQSPTHLIKTRGQQVTLRCSSQSGHNTVSWYQQALGQGPQFIFQYYREEENGRGNFPPRFSGLQFPNYSSELNVNALELDDSALYLCASSTSGGLETQYFGPGTRLLVL.

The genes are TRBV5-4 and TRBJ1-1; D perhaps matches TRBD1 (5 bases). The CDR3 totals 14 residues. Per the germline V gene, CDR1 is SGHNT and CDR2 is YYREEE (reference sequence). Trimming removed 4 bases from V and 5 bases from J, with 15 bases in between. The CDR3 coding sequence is TGTGCCAGCAGCGAAAAACAGGTAGCGACTGAAGCTTTCTTT. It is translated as CASSEKQVATEAFF.